The sequence of this T cell receptor (beta chain) was determined in a study of blood T cell repertoires in COVID-19 (dated by TCRdb to the early 2020s). With respect to the entire study: The collaborator samples originated in the United States, Italy and Spain and spanned the acute and convalescent phases of COVID-19. The material from the prospective study consisted of cDNA or gDNA derived from T cells, B-cell-depleted T cells, or PBMCs. Deeply sampled blood TCRbeta repertoires from subjects exposed to, actively infected with, or recovered from COVID-19 were included in the dataset. A freely available public database, intended as a resource for researchers studying the immune response to SARS-CoV-2, is where the repertoires were released. The samples were drawn from the first 160 participants of the ongoing ImmuneRACE study and from 1,254 subjects provided by 6 global collaborators. Nearly every sample came with metadata listing a de-identified subject ID, COVID-19 status, age in years and sex. Where HLA class I and class II types were available, the types were taken from metadata supplied by the sample provider, not from assay-based typing.

The immunoSEQ Assay, a bias-controlled multiplex PCR, was used to amplify TCRbeta CDR3 regions from genomic DNA. In the authors' own workflow: Nucleated cell counts per sample were estimated from amplification of reference gene primers within the assay. To quantify the absolute abundance of each unique TCRbeta CDR3 rearrangement, sequence reads were collapsed and filtered. For each sample, productive Simpson clonality was calculated by taking the square root of Simpson's diversity index across productive rearrangements. In its TCRdb copy, this immuneACCESS table keeps in-frame sequences only and misses some clones. Where compared with another copy, unresolved V genes explain less than half of these, and the others have no known cause. V, J and clone size were drawn from that table, and D and trimming were deduced from the DNA. In all, the sample holds about 220,000 clones, and approximately 84% of those were seen once. Of the sample, 2.9% is held by the ten largest clones.

General conclusions and limits of the study: The quantity of clinical and demographic metadata differed by source and by participant and was supplied without curation.

To note about this clone: No cognate antigen has been identified for it. No per-base quality is available; no much larger clone lies one base away.

A second Seattle source provided samples from volunteer blood donors who had recovered from COVID-19. Each collaborating institution followed its own protocols to collect whole blood in K2EDTA tubes. Collaborator samples were shipped for TCRbeta analysis as frozen whole blood, isolated PBMCs, or DNA extracted from either sample type. Via the germline V gene, CDR1 is SNHLY and CDR2 FYNNEI. The CDR3 runs 14 amino acids, cysteine and phenylalanine included. Only CDR3 DNA is held: 42 bases, read in frame from base 1. V and J are truncated by 2 bases and 2 bases respectively, leaving an intervening sequence of 10 bases.

The TCR comes from a man in his forties or fifties who had recovered from COVID-19. Specimen: peripheral blood. This chain is built from TRBV2 and TRBJ2-7, with a tentative D gene TRBD1 over 5 matching bases. The sequence in DNA is TGTGCCAGCAGTGAACTGGACATCGCCTACGAGCAGTACTTC. Protein translation: CASSELDIAYEQYF.